In its sample, the clone carrying this T cell receptor beta chain was seen a few times. The antigen is not known. The source of the sample is a study of CD8+ T cells in alopecia areata. Points from the study as a whole: Sharing of TCR sequences between patients (possibly for HLA-related reasons) was less clear than in mice. Higher clonality and more expanded CD8+ clones appeared in lesional than normal scalp. Normal skin's resident alphabeta T cells are sequenced alongside lesional scalp T cells.

CDR1 SGHAT and CDR2 FQNNGV come from the germline V gene. Trimming removed 5 bases from V and 2 bases from J, with 16 bases in between. CDR3 length equals 16 residues. As the sequencing template, cDNA was produced by extracting RNA and reverse transcribing it. Data came from immunoSEQ multiplex PCR; TCRdb stores just in-frame clones and leaves some out. The table includes about 110,000 clones, 59% detected once. The TCR was taken from a human donor in good health. The J gene is TRBJ2-4, the V gene TRBV11-2, with a weak D call TRBD2 (6 bases). Sequencing was performed on CD8+ T cells sorted from blood. The CDR3 region is CASSPGGATSKNIQYF. The CDR3 nucleotides read TGTGCCAGCAGCCCGGGCGGGGCCACATCCAAAAACATTCAGTACTTC.